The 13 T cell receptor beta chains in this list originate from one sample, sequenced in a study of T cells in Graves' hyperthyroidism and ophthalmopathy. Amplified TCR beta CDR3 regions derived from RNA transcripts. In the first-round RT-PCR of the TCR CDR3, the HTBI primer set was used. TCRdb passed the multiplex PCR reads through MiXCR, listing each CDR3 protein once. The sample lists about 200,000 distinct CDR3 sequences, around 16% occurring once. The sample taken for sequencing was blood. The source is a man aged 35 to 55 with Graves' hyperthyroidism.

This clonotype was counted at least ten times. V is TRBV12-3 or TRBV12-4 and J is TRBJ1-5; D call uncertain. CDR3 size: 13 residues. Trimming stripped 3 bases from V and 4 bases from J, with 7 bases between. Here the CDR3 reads CASSFALNQPQHF. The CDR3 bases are TGTGCCAGCAGTTTCGCGCTGAATCAGCCCCAGCATTTT.

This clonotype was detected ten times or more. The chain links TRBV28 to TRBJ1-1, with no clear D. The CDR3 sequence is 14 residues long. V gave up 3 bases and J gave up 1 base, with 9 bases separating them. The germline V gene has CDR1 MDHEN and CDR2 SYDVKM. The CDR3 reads CASSLVAGNTEAFF. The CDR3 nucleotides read TGTGCCAGCAGTTTGGTAGCAGGGAACACTGAAGCTTTCTTT.

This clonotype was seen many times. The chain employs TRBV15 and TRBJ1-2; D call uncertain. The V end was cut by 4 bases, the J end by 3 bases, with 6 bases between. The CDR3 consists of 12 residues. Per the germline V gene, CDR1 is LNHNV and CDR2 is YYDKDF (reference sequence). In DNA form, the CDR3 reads TGTGCCACCAGCACCGGCCACTATGGCTACACCTTC. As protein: CATSTGHYGYTF. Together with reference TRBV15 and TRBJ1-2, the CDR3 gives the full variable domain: DAMVIQNPRYQVTQFGKPVTLSCSQTLNHNVMYWYQQKSSQAPKLLFHYYDKDFNNEADTPDNFQSRRPNTSFCFLDIRSPGLGDTAMYLCATSTGHYGYTFGSGTRLTVV.

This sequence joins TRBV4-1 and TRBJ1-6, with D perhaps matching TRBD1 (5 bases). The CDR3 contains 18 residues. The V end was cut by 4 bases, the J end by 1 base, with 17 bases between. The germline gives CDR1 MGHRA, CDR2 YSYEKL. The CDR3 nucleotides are TGCGCCAGCAGCCGAAACCTTGCTGGGGGGTCCTATAATTCACCCCTCCACTTT. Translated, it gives CASSRNLAGGSYNSPLHF.

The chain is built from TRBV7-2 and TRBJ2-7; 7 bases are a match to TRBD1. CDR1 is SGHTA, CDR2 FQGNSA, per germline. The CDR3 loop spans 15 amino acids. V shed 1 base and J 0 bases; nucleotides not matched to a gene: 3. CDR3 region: CASSLDRGSSYEQYF. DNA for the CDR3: TGTGCCAGCAGCTTAGACAGGGGAAGCTCCTACGAGCAGTACTTC. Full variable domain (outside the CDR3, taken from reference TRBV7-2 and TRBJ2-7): GAGVSQSPSNKVTEKGKDVELRCDPISGHTALYWYRQSLGQGLEFLIYFQGNSAPDKSGLPSDRFSAERTGGSVSTLTIQRTQQEDSAVYLCASSLDRGSSYEQYFGPGTRLTVT.

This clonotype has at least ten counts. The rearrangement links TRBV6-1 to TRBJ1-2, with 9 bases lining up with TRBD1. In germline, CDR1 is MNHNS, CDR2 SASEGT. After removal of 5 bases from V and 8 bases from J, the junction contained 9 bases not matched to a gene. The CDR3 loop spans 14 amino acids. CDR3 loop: CASSYRQGGDGYTF. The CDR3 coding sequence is TGTGCCAGCAGTTACCGACAGGGGGGTGACGGCTACACCTTC.

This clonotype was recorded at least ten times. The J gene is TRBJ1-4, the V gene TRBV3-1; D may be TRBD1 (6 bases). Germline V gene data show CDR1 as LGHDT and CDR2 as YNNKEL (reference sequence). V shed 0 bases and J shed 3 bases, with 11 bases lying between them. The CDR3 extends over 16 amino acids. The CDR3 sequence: CASSQEGGAANEKLFF. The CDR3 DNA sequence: TGTGCCAGCAGCCAAGAGGGGGGCGCGGCTAATGAAAAACTGTTTTTT. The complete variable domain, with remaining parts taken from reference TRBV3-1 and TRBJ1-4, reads DTAVSQTPKYLVTQMGNDKSIKCEQNLGHDTMYWYKQDSKKFLKIMFSYNNKELIINETVPNRFSPKSPDKAHLNLHINSLELGDSAVYFCASSQEGGAANEKLFFGSGTQLSVL.

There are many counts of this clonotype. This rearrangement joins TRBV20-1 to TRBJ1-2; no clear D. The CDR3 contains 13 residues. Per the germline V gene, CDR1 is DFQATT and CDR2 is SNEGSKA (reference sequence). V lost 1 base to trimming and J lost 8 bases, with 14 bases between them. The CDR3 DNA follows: TGCAGTGCTAGAGGGGTCGACATCTGGGGCTACACCTTC. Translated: CSARGVDIWGYTF.

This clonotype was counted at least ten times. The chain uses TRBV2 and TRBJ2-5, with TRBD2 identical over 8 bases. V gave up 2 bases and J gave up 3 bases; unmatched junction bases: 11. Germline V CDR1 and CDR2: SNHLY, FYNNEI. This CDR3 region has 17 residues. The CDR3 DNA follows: TGTGCCAGCAGTGAAAATGAAGCGGGGGCCGATAAAGAGACCCAGTACTTC. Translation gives CASSENEAGADKETQYF.

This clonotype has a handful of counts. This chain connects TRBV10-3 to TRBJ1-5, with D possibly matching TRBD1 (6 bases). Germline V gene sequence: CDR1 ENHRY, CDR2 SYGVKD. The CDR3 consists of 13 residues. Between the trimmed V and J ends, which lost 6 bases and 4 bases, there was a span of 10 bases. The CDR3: CAIRTGGNQPQHF. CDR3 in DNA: TGTGCCATCAGGACAGGAGGGAATCAGCCCCAGCATTTT.

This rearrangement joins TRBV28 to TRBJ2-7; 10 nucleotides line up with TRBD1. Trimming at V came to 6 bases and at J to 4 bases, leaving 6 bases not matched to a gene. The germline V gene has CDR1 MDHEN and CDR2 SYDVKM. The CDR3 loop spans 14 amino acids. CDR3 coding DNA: TGTGCCAGCAGCGGGCCGGGACAGGGGTACGAGCAGTACTTC. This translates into CASSGPGQGYEQYF.

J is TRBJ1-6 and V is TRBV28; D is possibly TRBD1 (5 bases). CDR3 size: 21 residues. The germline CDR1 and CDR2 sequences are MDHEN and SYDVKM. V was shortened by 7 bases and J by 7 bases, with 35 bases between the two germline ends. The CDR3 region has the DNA TGTGCCAGCACCTCCGGGGACGATCAGTTCTACGGATATATGTGGAATTCACCCCTCCACTTT. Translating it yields CASTSGDDQFYGYMWNSPLHF.

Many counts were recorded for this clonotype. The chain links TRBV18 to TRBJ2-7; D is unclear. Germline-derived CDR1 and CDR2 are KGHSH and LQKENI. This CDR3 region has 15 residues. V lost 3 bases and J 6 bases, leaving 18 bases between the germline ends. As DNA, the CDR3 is TGTGCCAGCTCACCCCAAATGTGGGGTTCGGGCGAGCAGTACTTC. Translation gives CASSPQMWGSGEQYF.